The 17 T cell receptor beta chains reported below all come from one sample, sequenced in a study of post-analysis software for immune sequencing data. The study, taken as a whole, reports: Patients used several TRBV segments, including TRBV5-6, TRBV5-1 and TRBV20-1, more often than controls.

Unique molecular identifiers were carried by the TCR beta cDNA libraries. TCRdb ran MiXCR on the PCR reads and lists one entry per CDR3 protein. This sample has 650,000 to 900,000 distinct CDR3 sequences, with roughly 46% found just once. These TCRs' antigens remain unknown. The sample taken for sequencing was blood. The source is a girl between 5 and 17 years old with multiple sclerosis.

The chain has TRBV2 and TRBJ2-5; perhaps D is TRBD1 or TRBD2 (5 bases each). Per germline, CDR1 SNHLY and CDR2 FYNNEI. V dropped 4 bases and J dropped 4 bases, with 10 bases sitting between them. CDR3 length: 13 residues. The CDR3 sequence: CASSVNGGETQYF. The CDR3 coding sequence is TGTGCCAGCAGTGTAAATGGGGGAGAGACCCAGTACTTC.

On this clonotype: One junction end disagrees with the germline gene, perhaps due to a read error. This sequence joins TRBV20-1 and TRBJ1-2; 9 bases fit TRBD1. In germline, CDR1 is DFQATT, CDR2 SNEGSKA (reference sequence). This CDR3 region has 11 residues. This chain's CDR3 is CRAITGGGYTF. CDR3 DNA sequence: TGCAGGGCTATCACAGGGGGCGGCTACACCTTC.

This clonotype was counted between two and nine times. The chain employs TRBV12-3 or TRBV12-4 and TRBJ2-1, with unresolved D. The ends were cut back, 5 bases at V and 5 bases at J, with 10 bases in the middle. The CDR3 is 13 amino acids. The CDR3 DNA reads as TGTGCCAGCAGTGAATCAGGTGACAATGAGCAGTTCTTC. Translation: CASSESGDNEQFF.

The rearrangement joins TRBV20-1 to TRBJ2-3; 10 positions match TRBD1. The CDR3 is 15 residues long. V trimming: 1 base; J trimming: 4 bases; junction bases outside the gene matches: 5. The germline gives CDR1 DFQATT, CDR2 SNEGSKA (reference sequence). DNA for the CDR3: TGCAGTGCTAGAGTGGGACAGGGGTTAGCAGATACGCAGTATTTT. This codes for CSARVGQGLADTQYF.

With respect to this clonotype: The junction differs from germline at one of its ends, possibly a read error. This chain joins TRBV11-1 and TRBJ2-7; TRBD2 might be the D (5 bases). This CDR3 is built from 12 residues. Germline CDR1 reads SGHAT; CDR2 reads FQDESV (reference sequence). The chain's CDR3 is CASSLASGVRRF. CDR3 DNA: TGTGCCAGCAGCTTAGCGAGCGGTGTCCGACGTTTC.

J is TRBJ2-5 and V is TRBV3-1; 8 bases fit TRBD2. This CDR3 comprises 15 residues. Germline CDR1 LGHDT, CDR2 YNNKEL (reference sequence). V trimming: 6 bases; J trimming: 5 bases; junction bases outside the gene matches: 11. The CDR3 nucleotides read TGTGCCAGCAGAAACAGACTAGCGAGGATGGAGACCCAGTACTTC. Its translation: CASRNRLARMETQYF.

The V call is TRBV6-1, the J call TRBJ1-5; D not certain. The V and J ends lost 2 bases and 8 bases respectively, with 13 bases between them. CDR3 size: 14 residues. CDR1 is MNHNS, CDR2 SASEGT, per germline. The CDR3 spells CASSEPRPLEPQHF. CDR3 sequence (DNA): TGTGCCAGCAGTGAACCACGACCTCTAGAGCCCCAGCATTTT.

CDR3 sequence: CASSVRGGLAAADTQYF. The CDR3 bases are TGTGCCAGCAGTGTAAGGGGAGGACTAGCGGCGGCAGATACGCAGTATTTT. The rearrangement joins TRBV2 to TRBJ2-3; 10 nucleotides align to TRBD2. The V and J ends lost 4 bases and 4 bases, in that order; junction bases with no gene match: 11. This CDR3 has 17 residues. Per germline, CDR1 SNHLY and CDR2 FYNNEI.

J is TRBJ2-3 and V is TRBV5-8; 10 bases align to TRBD2. Germline V gives CDR1 SGHTS, CDR2 YDEGEE. This CDR3 is 17 amino acids long. V lost 4 bases and J lost 4; bases outside the gene matches: 12. CDR3 region: CASSRLPGLAIADTQYF. The CDR3 DNA reads TGTGCCAGCAGCCGGCTCCCGGGACTAGCGATCGCAGATACGCAGTATTTT.

V is TRBV7-3 and J is TRBJ2-1; 8 bases agree with TRBD2. The germline CDR1 and CDR2 sequences are SGHTA and FQGTGA. The CDR3 is 15 residues long. Trimming at V came to 5 bases and at J to 4 bases, leaving 7 bases not matched to a gene. The CDR3 loop is CASSLGSGGYNEQFF. CDR3 nucleotide sequence: TGTGCCAGCAGCCTCGGGAGCGGGGGTTACAATGAGCAGTTCTTC. Using reference TRBV7-3 and TRBJ2-1 for the parts outside the CDR3, the full variable domain is GAGVSQTPSNKVTEKGKYVELRCDPISGHTALYWYRQSLGQGPEFLIYFQGTGAADDSGLPNDRFFAVRPEGSVSTLKIQRTERGDSAVYLCASSLGSGGYNEQFFGPGTRLTVL.

In its sample, this clonotype was seen a few times. The V and J genes are TRBV14 and TRBJ2-4, with D possibly matching TRBD1 (5 bases). The end of the DNA aligns better with TRBJ2-7, so the J call may be wrong. The CDR3 sequence is 14 residues long. CDR1 is SGHDN, CDR2 FVKESK, per germline. The CDR3 sequence: CASSQRGPGYEQYF. The CDR3 DNA follows: TGTGCCAGCAGCCAAAGGGGTCCAGGGTACGAGCAGTACTTC.

J is TRBJ2-1 and V is TRBV7-6; tentatively, D is TRBD2 (5 bases). The length of the CDR3 is 16 residues. The V and J ends lost 1 base and 0 bases respectively, with 10 bases between them. Germline lookup yields CDR1 SGHVS and CDR2 FNYEAQ. DNA of the CDR3: TGTGCCAGCAGCTTAGGCGGGTCGAGCTCCTACAATGAGCAGTTCTTC. Translation: CASSLGGSSSYNEQFF.

This clonotype was seen more than once but under ten times. The V gene is TRBV29-1, the J gene TRBJ2-5; a possible D gene is TRBD1 (6 bases). Germline values: CDR1 SQVTM, CDR2 ANQGSEA. Trimming left V 4 bases short and J 7 bases short, with 10 bases between. The CDR3 totals 11 residues. CDR3 protein: CSVGRGGTQYF. As DNA, the CDR3 is TGCAGCGTTGGCAGGGGCGGGACCCAGTACTTC.

The rearrangement links TRBV9 to TRBJ1-4; a possible D gene is TRBD1 (6 bases). From germline, CDR1 is SGDLS and CDR2 YYNGEE. This CDR3 region has 17 residues. V lost 0 bases and J 2 bases, leaving 14 bases between the germline ends. CDR3 sequence (DNA): TGTGCCAGCAGCGTAGCTCCGGACAGCGTCACTAATGAAAAACTGTTTTTT. It specifies CASSVAPDSVTNEKLFF. Full variable domain (rest looked up from reference TRBV9 and TRBJ1-4): DSGVTQTPKHLITATGQRVTLRCSPRSGDLSVYWYQQSLDQGLQFLIQYYNGEERAKGNILERFSAQQFPDLHSELNLSSLELGDSALYFCASSVAPDSVTNEKLFFGSGTQLSVL.

The CDR3 here is CAIHGGGGDGYTF. CDR3 in DNA: TGTGCCATCCACGGGGGGGGAGGCGATGGCTACACCTTC. V gene TRBV10-3 combines with J gene TRBJ1-2, with D perhaps matching TRBD1 (5 bases). There are 13 residues in the CDR3. Germline V gives CDR1 ENHRY, CDR2 SYGVKD. V lost 8 bases and J lost 6, with 16 bases in between.

The V call is TRBV29-1, the J call TRBJ2-1; D possibly matches TRBD1 or TRBD2 (5 bases each). Trimming took off 3 bases at V and 0 bases at J, with 9 bases between the two ends. There are 14 residues in the CDR3. Looked up from germline, CDR1 is SQVTM and CDR2 is ANQGSEA. The CDR3 loop reads CSVEGDHSYNEQFF. The CDR3 DNA reads TGCAGCGTTGAGGGGGATCACTCCTACAATGAGCAGTTCTTC.

The chain uses TRBV19 and TRBJ2-7; D may correspond to TRBD1 or TRBD2 (6 bases each). The CDR3 runs 17 residues. Germline-derived CDR1 and CDR2 are LNHDA and SQIVND (reference sequence). With 1 base removed from V and 0 bases from J, the gap between germline ends came to 16 bases. The CDR3 loop reads CASSIGGGTSSSYEQYF. The CDR3 coding sequence is TGTGCCAGTAGTATAGGAGGGGGGACATCTAGCTCCTACGAGCAGTACTTC.